This TCR beta chain was found in a study of blood T cell repertoires in COVID-19. Study-wide background: In each case, the material was cDNA or gDNA derived from T cells, B-cell-depleted T cells, or PBMCs.

From germline, CDR1 is SGHNT and CDR2 YYREEE (reference sequence). The CDR3 extends over 15 amino acids. The junction had 6 bases not matched to a gene; V was cut back by 0 bases and J by 9 bases. This clone came up a few times. In the original workflow: Reference gene primer amplification yielded estimated nucleated cell counts. Measured with immunoSEQ multiplex PCR; TCRdb has only the in-frame clones, and not every one. V and J calls and clone size are those listed in that table; D and trimming were worked out from the DNA. The repertoire holds approximately 110,000 clones, about 85% seen once, with about 1.3% in the top ten.

The sequenced sample consisted of peripheral blood. The chain recombines TRBV5-4 with TRBJ2-1; TRBD2 aligns across 10 bases. The TCR was taken from a man aged 35-49 years with acute or convalescent COVID-19. This CDR3 is CASSLVVAGGLEQFF. The DNA for the CDR3 is TGTGCCAGCAGCTTGGTTGTAGCGGGAGGCCTTGAGCAGTTCTTC.